This paragraph covers one T cell receptor (beta chain) sequence. The target antigen is unknown. These data belong to a study of response to subunit inactivated influenza vaccine. Study-level points and caveats: The authors suggested that every seasonal influenza vaccination recruits few new T cells.

V was pared by 4 bases and J by 0 bases, with 19 bases between. The CDR3 covers 19 residues. CDR1 MGHRA and CDR2 YSYEKL come from the germline V gene. Each CDR3 protein is one row after TCRdb ran MiXCR on the RT-PCR reads. The profile shows roughly 500,000 distinct CDR3 sequences, about 25% of them singletons. This receptor was obtained from a man aged 50 to 60 who received an inactivated influenza vaccine. This chain connects TRBV4-1 to TRBJ2-6; weak D call: TRBD2 (6 bases). The sequences come from CD4+ T cells sorted from PBMCs, collected more than 4 days after vaccination. Here the CDR3 DNA reads TGCGCCAGCAGCCCCCTTACCGGGACTCGATTCTCTGGGGCCAACGTCCTGACTTTC. As protein: CASSPLTGTRFSGANVLTF.